Listed below are T cell receptor beta chains from one sample, sequenced in a study of shared clonotypes between healthy human individuals. The data were produced by immunoSEQ multiplex PCR, yet TCRdb's version contains in-frame clones alone and is incomplete. Among some 2,100,000 clones listed, approximately 96% were seen once. The sequenced sample consisted of naive CD4+ T cells sorted from blood. The receptors were gathered from a man aged 18-30 years in good health. CDR3s include the opening cysteine and the closing phenylalanine or tryptophan. The D gene is left open where the match is weak. Only some rows state a clone size, as once, few, many or a class for expanded clones.

V gene	J gene	D gene	clone size	CDR3 DNA	CDR3 protein
TRBV27	TRBJ1-5	.	.	TGTGCCAGCAGTCTCAGAATCGATCAGCCCCAGCATTTT	CASSLRIDQPQHF
TRBV18	TRBJ2-3	.	.	TGTGCCAGCTCACCGGGTGAGGATACGCAGTATTTT	CASSPGEDTQYF
TRBV5-4	TRBJ2-4	TRBD1	.	TGTGCCAGCAGCCTCGGACAGGGTGACAAAAACATTCAGTACTTC	CASSLGQGDKNIQYF
TRBV5-1	TRBJ2-5	.	.	TGCGCCAGCACGTTCGGGGTTTCAGAGACCCAGTACTTC	CASTFGVSETQYF
TRBV29-1	TRBJ1-2	TRBD1	.	TGCAGCGTCCCCCTCTCTGAGACAGGGACTTATGGCTACACCTTC	CSVPLSETGTYGYTF
TRBV7-9	TRBJ2-5	.	.	TGTGCCAGCAGCCCGTCGGAGACCCAGTACTTC	CASSPSETQYF
TRBV5-1	TRBJ2-2	.	.	TGCGCCAGCAGCTTGTCGGTGAACACCGGGGAGCTGTTTTTT	CASSLSVNTGELFF
TRBV6-9	TRBJ2-7	.	.	TGTGCCAGCAAGATGAAATTCCAGGGGAACGAGCAGTACTTC	CASKMKFQGNEQYF
TRBV11-3	TRBJ2-1	.	.	TGTGCCAGCAGCTTGGGGGGAGAGCAGTTCTTC	CASSLGGEQFF
TRBV28	TRBJ1-2	.	.	TGTGCCAGCAGCCAAGTCCCTGAAAGAATTTACACCTTC	CASSQVPERIYTF
TRBV6-1	TRBJ2-7	.	.	TGTGCCAGCATGAGGGGTGGCAGTAACTACGAGCAGTACTTC	CASMRGGSNYEQYF
TRBV19	TRBJ1-6	.	.	TGTGCCAGTAGTATAGATGAGTATCCCCTCCACTTT	CASSIDEYPLHF
TRBV9	TRBJ2-2	TRBD2	.	TGTGCCAGCAGCGTAGAAGCGGGAGTGAAAACCGGGGAGCTGTTTTTT	CASSVEAGVKTGELFF
TRBV30	TRBJ2-3	.	.	TGTGCCTGGAAGGGTCTAGCGTATAGCACAGATACGCAGTATTTT	CAWKGLAYSTDTQYF
TRBV10-2	TRBJ2-3	.	.	TGCGCCAGCAGTGAGTCGGGAGGTATCGGCACAGATACGCAGTATTTT	CASSESGGIGTDTQYF
TRBV6-5	TRBJ1-3	.	.	TGTGCCAGCAGTTTGACCTCTGGAAACACCATATATTTT	CASSLTSGNTIYF
TRBV30	TRBJ1-1	.	.	TGTGCCTGGAGTCCTGGCGGTTGGAGGTTCGCTGAAGCTTTCTTT	CAWSPGGWRFAEAFF
TRBV7-2	TRBJ2-7	TRBD1	.	TGTGCCAGCAGCGTGGACAGGGGAGCCTACGAGCAGTACTTC	CASSVDRGAYEQYF
TRBV4-1	TRBJ2-7	TRBD2	.	TGCGCCAGCAGCCAGACTACTAGCGGGGAGGGCTACGAGCAGTACTTC	CASSQTTSGEGYEQYF
TRBV2	TRBJ2-7	TRBD2	once	TGTGCCAGCAGTGAAGCAGGGCGGGGGGACTACGAGCAGTACTTC	CASSEAGRGDYEQYF
TRBV7-2	TRBJ2-7	TRBD2	.	TGTGCCAGCAGCCCGATTGAGCGGGACTACGAGCAGTACTTC	CASSPIERDYEQYF
TRBV7-2	TRBJ1-1	.	once	TGTGCCAGCAGCCTCCCGATATACACTGAAGCTTTCTTT	CASSLPIYTEAFF
TRBV6-1	TRBJ2-7	TRBD1	.	TGTGCCAGCAGTGGGGACAGGGGTGCGGAGCAGTACTTC	CASSGDRGAEQYF
TRBV14	TRBJ2-5	TRBD2	once	TGTGCCAGCAGCCAAGAGTTGGGAGGGATCCAAGAGACCCAGTACTTC	CASSQELGGIQETQYF
TRBV6-5	TRBJ2-5	.	.	TGTGCCAGCACCAGAGCGGCGTGGGAGACCCAGTACTTC	CASTRAAWETQYF
TRBV5-1	TRBJ1-1	.	.	TGCGCCAGCAGCTTTTATCAGGGCGGGGGCACTGAAGCTTTCTTT	CASSFYQGGGTEAFF
TRBV10-2	TRBJ2-4	.	once	TGCGCCAGCAGTGAGTGGTTTGGGGGGGCGACGAAAAACATTCAGTACTTC	CASSEWFGGATKNIQYF
TRBV6-6	TRBJ2-1	.	.	TGTGCCAGCAGTTCGACAGGCATTGAGCAGTTCTTC	CASSSTGIEQFF
TRBV27	TRBJ2-1	.	once	TGTGCCAGCAGCTCCGTAGACAGCTCCTACAATGAGCAGTTCTTC	CASSSVDSSYNEQFF
TRBV2	TRBJ1-2	.	.	TGTGCCAGCACCGAGGGGGACTATGGCTACACCTTC	CASTEGDYGYTF